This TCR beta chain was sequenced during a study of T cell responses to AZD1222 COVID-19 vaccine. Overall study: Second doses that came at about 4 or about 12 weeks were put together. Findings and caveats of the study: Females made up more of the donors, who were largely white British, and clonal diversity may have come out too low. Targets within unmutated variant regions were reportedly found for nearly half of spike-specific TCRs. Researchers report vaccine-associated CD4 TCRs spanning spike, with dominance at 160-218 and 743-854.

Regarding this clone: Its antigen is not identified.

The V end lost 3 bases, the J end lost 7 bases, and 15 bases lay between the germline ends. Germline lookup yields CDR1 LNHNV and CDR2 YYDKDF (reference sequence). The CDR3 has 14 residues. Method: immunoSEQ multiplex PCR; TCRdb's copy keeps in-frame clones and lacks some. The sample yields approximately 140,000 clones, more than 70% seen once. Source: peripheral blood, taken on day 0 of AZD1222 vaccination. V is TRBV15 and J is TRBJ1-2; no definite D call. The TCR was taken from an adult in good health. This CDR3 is CATSSPWEGIGYTF. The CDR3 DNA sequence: TGTGCCACCAGCAGCCCATGGGAGGGAATTGGCTACACCTTC.